This is a list of T cell receptor beta chains from one sample in a study of shared clonotypes between healthy human individuals. Generated by immunoSEQ multiplex PCR, the TCRdb table keeps only in-frame clones and is missing some. Of more than 550,000 clones detected, about nine tenths appear once; the ten largest clones hold 30% to 35%. The specimen sequenced was memory CD8+ T cells from PBMCs. These receptors originate from a man aged 18 to 35 in good health. Some clones in this sample may be carry-over from other donors' samples. The CDR3 runs from the conserved cysteine through the conserved F or W. The D gene is left open where the match is weak. Part of the rows lack a size; the others show once, few, many or a class for expanded clones.

CDR3aa	CDR3nt	d_gene	v_gene	j_gene	abundance
CASSQDGTGLSSYNEQFF	TGCGCCAGCAGCCAAGACGGGACAGGTTTAAGCTCCTACAATGAGCAGTTCTTC	TRBD1	TRBV4-3	TRBJ2-1	-
CASSIESTSGRGWADNEQFF	TGTGCCAGTAGTATAGAGTCGACTAGCGGGAGGGGATGGGCAGACAATGAGCAGTTCTTC	TRBD2	TRBV19	TRBJ2-1	-
CASSLGPGLAEYNEQFF	TGTGCCAGCAGTTTAGGGCCGGGACTAGCGGAATACAATGAGCAGTTCTTC	TRBD2	TRBV28	TRBJ2-1	once
CASSLVGSGANVLTF	TGTGCCAGCAGTTTAGTCGGGTCAGGGGCCAACGTCCTGACTTTC	-	TRBV28	TRBJ2-6	many
CASSEGLTGGYNEQFF	TGTGCCAGCAGCGAGGGGTTAACGGGAGGGTACAATGAGCAGTTCTTC	TRBD2	TRBV9	TRBJ2-1	-
CASSPRGDSTDTQYF	TGTGCCAGCAGCCCGCGGGGCGATAGCACAGATACGCAGTATTTT	-	TRBV11-3	TRBJ2-3	-
CASSDRDRVHYGYTF	TGTGCCAGCAGCGACCGGGACAGGGTTCATTATGGCTACACCTTC	TRBD1	TRBV4-2	TRBJ1-2	-
CASSPSGTSTDTQYF	TGTGCCAGCAGCCCTAGCGGGACTAGCACAGATACGCAGTATTTT	TRBD2	TRBV7-9	TRBJ2-3	-
CASSWGDSNQPQHF	TGTGCCAGCAGTTGGGGGGATAGCAATCAGCCCCAGCATTTT	-	TRBV5-6	TRBJ1-5	-
CASRPTGLNTEAFF	TGTGCCAGCAGACCGACAGGGCTGAACACTGAAGCTTTCTTT	TRBD1	TRBV28	TRBJ1-1	-
CASSLPSRYGINQPQHF	TGTGCCAGCAGCTTACCCAGTCGGTACGGAATCAATCAGCCCCAGCATTTT	-	TRBV5-8	TRBJ1-5	-
CASSRVGLYEQYF	TGCGCCAGCAGCCGGGTGGGACTCTACGAGCAGTACTTC	-	TRBV5-1	TRBJ2-7	-
CASTETGFGTEAFF	TGTGCCAGCACCGAGACAGGGTTCGGGACTGAAGCTTTCTTT	TRBD1	TRBV5-4	TRBJ1-1	-
CASSLDTGQRRYNEQFF	TGTGCCAGCAGCTTAGATACGGGACAGCGGAGATACAATGAGCAGTTCTTC	TRBD1	TRBV11-3	TRBJ2-1	-
CASSLTGGTNEQYF	TGTGCCAGCAGTTTAACAGGGGGTACCAACGAGCAGTACTTC	TRBD1	TRBV27	TRBJ2-7	-
CASSENIGQALHF	TGTGCCAGCAGCGAAAACATTGGACAGGCCCTCCACTTT	TRBD1	TRBV2	TRBJ1-6	few
CASSGAFDQYF	TGTGCCAGCAGTGGGGCCTTCGACCAGTACTTC	-	TRBV2	TRBJ2-7	-
CASSLSGRASNEQFF	TGTGCCAGTAGTCTCAGCGGGAGGGCCAGCAATGAGCAGTTCTTC	TRBD2	TRBV19	TRBJ2-1	-
CASSPTEAYEQYF	TGTGCCAGCTCACCTACGGAGGCCTACGAGCAGTACTTC	-	TRBV18	TRBJ2-7	-
CASSPDRGNQPQHF	TGTGCCAGCAGCCCAGACAGGGGGAATCAGCCCCAGCATTTT	TRBD1	TRBV6-6	TRBJ1-5	-
CASSLMIGTGGEQYF	TGTGCCAGCAGCTTGATGATTGGGACAGGGGGCGAGCAGTACTTC	TRBD1	TRBV7-9	TRBJ2-7	-